This TCR beta chain was retrieved from a study of control samples from healthy donors and cancer patients. This clone was recorded only once. CDR3 size: 13 residues. Germline lookup yields CDR1 LGHNA and CDR2 YNFKEQ. V lost 0 bases to trimming and J lost 4 bases, with 5 bases between them. Some clones are missing from TCRdb's copy, which holds only in-frame ones; the method was immunoSEQ multiplex PCR. The sample carries tens of thousands of clones, roughly 82% recorded once. The sequenced sample was blood. The chain is built from TRBV4-2 and TRBJ2-3; the D is unclear. The TCR was taken from a woman aged 55-70 years in good health. The CDR3 sequence is CASSQDSPDTQYF. Here the CDR3 DNA reads TGTGCCAGCAGCCAAGACAGTCCAGATACGCAGTATTTT.